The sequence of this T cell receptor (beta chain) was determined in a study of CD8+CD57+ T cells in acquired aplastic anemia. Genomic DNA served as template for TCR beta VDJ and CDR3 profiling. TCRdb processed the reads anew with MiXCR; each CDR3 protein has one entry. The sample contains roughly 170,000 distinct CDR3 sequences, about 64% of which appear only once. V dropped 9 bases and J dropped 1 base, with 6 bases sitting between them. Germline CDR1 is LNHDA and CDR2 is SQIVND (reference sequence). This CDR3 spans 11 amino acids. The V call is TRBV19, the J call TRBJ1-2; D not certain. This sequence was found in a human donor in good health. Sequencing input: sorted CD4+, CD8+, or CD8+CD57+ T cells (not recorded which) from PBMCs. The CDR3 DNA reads TGTGCCAGCGGATATAACTATGGCTACACCTTC. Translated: CASGYNYGYTF.